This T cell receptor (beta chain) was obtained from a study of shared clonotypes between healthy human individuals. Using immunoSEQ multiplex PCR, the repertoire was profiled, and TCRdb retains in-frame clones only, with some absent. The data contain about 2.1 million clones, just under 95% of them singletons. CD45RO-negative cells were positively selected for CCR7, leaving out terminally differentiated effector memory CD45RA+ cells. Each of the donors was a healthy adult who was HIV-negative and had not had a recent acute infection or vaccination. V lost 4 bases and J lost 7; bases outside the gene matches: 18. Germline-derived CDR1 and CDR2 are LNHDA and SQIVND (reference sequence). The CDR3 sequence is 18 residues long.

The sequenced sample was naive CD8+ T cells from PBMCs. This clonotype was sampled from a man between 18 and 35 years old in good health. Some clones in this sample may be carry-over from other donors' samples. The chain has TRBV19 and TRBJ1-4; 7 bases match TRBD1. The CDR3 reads CASSTPTSRTGWGEKLFF. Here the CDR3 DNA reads TGTGCCAGTAGTACCCCCACCTCCAGGACAGGCTGGGGTGAAAAACTGTTTTTT.